The T cell receptor beta chain under discussion was sequenced for a study of PD-L1 blockade in urothelial cancer. About the study: The patients first took atezolizumab around 2014, receiving 1,200 mg intravenously every 3 weeks. Researchers found blood samples held a median of around 140,000 T cells. Analyses used blood from 3 weeks (second dose) and 6 weeks after treatment start.

Time point in this sample: peripheral blood 6 weeks after treatment start. Study observations and caveats: By 3 weeks, tumor-associated blood clones had expanded more in durable-benefit patients.

CDR3 size: 15 residues. The ends lost 5 bases at V and 5 bases at J; junction bases unmatched: 11. Germline CDR1 SEHNR, CDR2 FQNEAQ (reference sequence). TCRdb keeps only in-frame clones here, not all; method: immunoSEQ multiplex PCR. The sample yields tens of thousands of clones, roughly 90% seen once. By frequency in the sample, this clone is medium-sized. Its cognate antigen is unknown. The origin of this receptor is a man in his sixties with urothelial cancer. V is TRBV7-9 and J is TRBJ2-7, with 8 bases matching TRBD2. The specimen was PBMCs, collected around atezolizumab (anti-PD-L1) treatment. The CDR3 DNA reads as TGTGCCAGCAGCACTGAGAGCGGGAGATCCCACGAGCAGTACTTC. Translating it yields CASSTESGRSHEQYF.